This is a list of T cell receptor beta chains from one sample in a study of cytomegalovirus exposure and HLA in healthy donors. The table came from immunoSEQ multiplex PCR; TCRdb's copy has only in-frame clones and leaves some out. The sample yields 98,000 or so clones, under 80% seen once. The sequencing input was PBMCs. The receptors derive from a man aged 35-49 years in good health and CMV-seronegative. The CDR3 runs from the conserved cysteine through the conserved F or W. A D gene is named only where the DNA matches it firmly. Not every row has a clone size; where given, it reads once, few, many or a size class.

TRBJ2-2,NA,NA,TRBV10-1,CASSRDSSSGELFF,TGCGCCAGCAGCCGAGATTCTAGTAGCGGGGAGCTGTTTTTT
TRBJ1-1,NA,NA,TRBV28,CASSPPGRTEAFF,TGTGCCAGCAGTCCCCCGGGTCGCACTGAAGCTTTCTTT
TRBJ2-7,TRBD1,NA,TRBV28,CASIPGGLYEQYF,TGTGCCAGCATTCCAGGGGGCCTCTACGAGCAGTACTTC
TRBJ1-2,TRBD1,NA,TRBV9,CASSERRTGNYGYTF,TGTGCCAGCAGCGAGCGAAGGACAGGGAACTATGGCTACACCTTC
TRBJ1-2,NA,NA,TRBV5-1,CASSLPAGGTNYGYTF,TGCGCCAGCAGCTTGCCCGCGGGAGGGACTAACTATGGCTACACCTTC
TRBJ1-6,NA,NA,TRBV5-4,CASSFGGNSPLHF,TGTGCCAGCAGCTTCGGGGGAAATTCACCCCTCCACTTT
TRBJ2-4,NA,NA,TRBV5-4,CASSLGSGPIKNIQYF,TGTGCCAGCAGCTTGGGATCAGGGCCGATCAAAAACATTCAGTACTTC
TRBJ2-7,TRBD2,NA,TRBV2,CAGSLTSGSHEQYF,TGTGCCGGCAGTCTGACTAGCGGGAGCCACGAGCAGTACTTC
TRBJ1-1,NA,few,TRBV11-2,CASSPPRAGVGRTFF,TGTGCCAGCAGCCCTCCACGGGCGGGAGTTGGAAGGACTTTCTTT
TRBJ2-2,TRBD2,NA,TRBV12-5,CASGPTSHSGGAPTGELFF,TGTGCTAGTGGTCCTACCTCACATAGCGGGGGGGCCCCAACCGGGGAGCTGTTTTTT
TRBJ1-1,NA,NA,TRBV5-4,CAGTLKQGSVDTEAFF,TGTGCCGGCACCTTAAAACAGGGATCGGTGGACACTGAAGCTTTCTTT